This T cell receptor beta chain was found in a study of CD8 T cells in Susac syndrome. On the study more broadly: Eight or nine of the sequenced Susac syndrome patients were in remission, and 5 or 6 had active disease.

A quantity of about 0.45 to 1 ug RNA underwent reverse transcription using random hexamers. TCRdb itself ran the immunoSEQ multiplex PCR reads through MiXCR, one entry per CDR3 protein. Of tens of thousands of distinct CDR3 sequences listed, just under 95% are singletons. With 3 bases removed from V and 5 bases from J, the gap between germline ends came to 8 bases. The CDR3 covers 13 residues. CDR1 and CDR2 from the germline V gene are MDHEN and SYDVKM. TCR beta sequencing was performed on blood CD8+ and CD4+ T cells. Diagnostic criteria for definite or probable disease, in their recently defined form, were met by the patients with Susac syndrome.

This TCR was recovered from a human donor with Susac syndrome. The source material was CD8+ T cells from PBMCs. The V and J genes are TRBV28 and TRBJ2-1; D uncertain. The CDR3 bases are TGTGCCAGCAGTTTGCAACCTCACAATGAGCAGTTCTTC. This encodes CASSLQPHNEQFF.